Listed below are T cell receptor beta chains from one sample, sequenced in a study of regulatory T cells in long-lasting Graves disease. TCRdb processed the multiplex PCR reads anew with MiXCR; each CDR3 protein has one entry. The sample contains approximately 350,000 distinct CDR3 sequences, approximately 16% of which appear only once. This same sample was also taken into another study, of T cells in Graves' hyperthyroidism and ophthalmopathy.

The starting material was peripheral blood mononuclear cells (PBMCs), obtained at new diagnosis, from a patient treated with antithyroid drugs. All receptors derive from a man aged 35-49 years with Graves disease. Each CDR3 is given with its conserved first and last residue. D genes are given only for firm matches. Clone size is shown for a subset of rows, as once, few, many or a class of expanded clone.

cdr3_aa | cdr3_nt | v_call | d_call | j_call | clone_size
CASSLAPASNQPQHF | TGTGCCAGCAGCTTAGCGCCGGCTAGCAATCAGCCCCAGCATTTT | TRBV7-6 | . | TRBJ1-5 | many
CASSFWGANTGELFF | TGTGCCAGCAGCTTTTGGGGGGCTAACACCGGGGAGCTGTTTTTT | TRBV5-8 | . | TRBJ2-2 | few
CASSWLGPIYEQYF | TGTGCCAGCAGTTGGTTAGGGCCCATATACGAGCAGTACTTC | TRBV5-6 | . | TRBJ2-7 | .
CASSLAGGRYNEQFF | TGTGCCAGCAGCTTAGCGGGGGGGCGATACAATGAGCAGTTCTTC | TRBV7-9 | . | TRBJ2-1 | few
CASTGGYFKKKGTEASF | TGTGCCAGTACGGGGGGTTACTTCAAAAAAAAGGGGACTGAAGCTTCCTTT | TRBV19 | . | TRBJ1-1 | .
CASSLTPSGGTGELFF | TGTGCCAGCAGCTTAACGCCTAGCGGGGGCACCGGGGAGCTGTTTTTT | TRBV7-3 | TRBD2 | TRBJ2-2 | many
CSVEAGLGQYF | TGCAGCGTTGAAGCAGGTCTCGGGCAGTACTTC | TRBV29-1 | . | TRBJ2-7 | many
CSAKVGLTNEKLFF | TGCAGCGCCAAAGTGGGGCTTACTAATGAAAAACTGTTTTTT | TRBV29-1 | . | TRBJ1-4 | many
CSARDLGGYNSPLHF | TGCAGTGCTAGAGATCTAGGGGGGTATAATTCACCCCTCCACTTT | TRBV20-1 | . | TRBJ1-6 | few
CASSQEAASPRGEQFF | TGCGCCAGCAGCCAAGAAGCGGCTAGCCCCCGAGGTGAGCAGTTCTTC | TRBV4-1 | . | TRBJ2-1 | few
CSASGAGTETQYF | TGCAGTGCTAGTGGGGCAGGGACCGAGACCCAGTACTTC | TRBV20-1 | . | TRBJ2-5 | many
CASSEALQYNQPQHF | TGTGCCAGCAGTGAAGCTCTACAGTACAATCAGCCCCAGCATTTT | TRBV6-2/TRBV6-3 | . | TRBJ1-5 | few
CASSQGLADDNEQFF | TGCGCCAGCAGCCAGGGACTAGCCGATGACAATGAGCAGTTCTTC | TRBV5-1 | TRBD2 | TRBJ2-1 | many
CASSPPGLAGVTDTQYF | TGTGCCAGCTCACCACCCGGACTAGCGGGGGTCACAGATACGCAGTATTTT | TRBV18 | TRBD2 | TRBJ2-3 | .
CSARDPGLHQPQHF | TGCAGTGCTAGAGATCCCGGGCTCCATCAGCCCCAGCATTTT | TRBV20-1 | . | TRBJ1-5 | .
CASSTPRDSSSGGPQETQYF | TGTGCCAGCAGCACACCCCGGGACAGTTCTAGCGGGGGCCCACAAGAGACCCAGTACTTC | TRBV11-3 | TRBD2 | TRBJ2-5 | many
CSAPVPGRTEAFF | TGCAGTGCCCCCGTCCCAGGGAGGACTGAAGCTTTCTTT | TRBV20-1 | . | TRBJ1-1 | many
CASSLGHQTSYEQYF | TGCGCCAGCAGCTTAGGGCACCAGACCTCCTACGAGCAGTACTTC | TRBV5-1 | . | TRBJ2-7 | many
CASSFRGLARETQYF | TGTGCCAGCAGCTTCCGGGGACTAGCGAGAGAGACCCAGTACTTC | TRBV7-2 | TRBD2 | TRBJ2-5 | many
CASSILAGAEAYEQYF | TGTGCCAGCAGCATTTTAGCGGGGGCCGAAGCCTACGAGCAGTACTTC | TRBV28 | TRBD2 | TRBJ2-7 | many
CASSLSGTTKETQYF | TGTGCCAGCAGTTTATCCGGGACTACCAAAGAGACCCAGTACTTC | TRBV12-3/TRBV12-4 | TRBD2 | TRBJ2-5 | many
CASSWGQLAEGSYNEQFF | TGTGCCAGCAGCTGGGGACAGCTAGCGGAGGGCTCCTACAATGAGCAGTTCTTC | TRBV7-2 | . | TRBJ2-1 | .
CASSPLAGPDSPLHF | TGTGCCAGCAGCCCCCTGGCAGGCCCTGATTCACCCCTCCACTTT | TRBV6-4 | . | TRBJ1-6 | .
CASSLYPTDEQYF | TGTGCCAGCAGTCTATACCCTACAGACGAGCAGTACTTC | TRBV12-3/TRBV12-4 | . | TRBJ2-7 | many
CASSEGRANYGYTF | TGTGCCAGCAGTGAAGGACGGGCCAACTATGGCTACACCTTC | TRBV2 | . | TRBJ1-2 | many
CASSLTGGSNTQYF | TGTGCCAGCAGCTTGACCGGCGGATCGAATACGCAGTATTTT | TRBV5-6 | . | TRBJ2-3 | .
CASSLGQGSMATEAFF | TGCGCCAGCAGCCTGGGACAGGGAAGTATGGCGACTGAAGCTTTCTTT | TRBV5-1 | TRBD1 | TRBJ1-1 | many
CASSSGLNEQYF | TGTGCCAGCAGCTCCGGACTTAACGAGCAGTACTTC | TRBV7-2 | . | TRBJ2-7 | few
CASSGDGQGRNEQFF | TGTGCCAGCAGCGGGGACGGACAGGGGAGGAATGAGCAGTTCTTC | TRBV11-1 | TRBD1 | TRBJ2-1 | many
CASSLNTGGSETQYF | TGCGCCAGCAGCCTCAACACAGGGGGCAGCGAGACCCAGTACTTC | TRBV5-1 | TRBD1 | TRBJ2-5 | .
CASSYYRGTVEAFF | TGTGCCAGCAGCTATTACAGGGGGACAGTTGAAGCTTTCTTT | TRBV7-2 | TRBD1 | TRBJ1-1 | .
CASSGPLNTEAFF | TGTGCCAGTTCGGGACCGCTGAACACTGAAGCTTTCTTT | TRBV28 | . | TRBJ1-1 | many
CASSQPRPYNSYEQYF | TGTGCCAGCAGCCAACCTCGGCCTTATAACTCCTACGAGCAGTACTTC | TRBV14 | . | TRBJ2-7 | .
CSARLAGRETGELFF | TGCAGTGCTAGACTAGCGGGTCGAGAGACCGGGGAGCTGTTTTTT | TRBV20-1 | TRBD2 | TRBJ2-2 | .
CASSAGVASYEQYF | TGTGCCAGCAGTGCTGGAGTAGCTTCCTACGAGCAGTACTTC | TRBV2 | . | TRBJ2-7 | many
CASSATVLTDRTNEKLFF | TGTGCCAGCTCAGCCACCGTACTAACGGACAGGACTAATGAAAAACTGTTTTTT | TRBV18 | TRBD1 | TRBJ1-4 | many
CASSEWGGGDEKLFF | TGTGCCAGCAGTGAATGGGGGGGAGGGGATGAAAAACTGTTTTTT | TRBV25-1 | . | TRBJ1-4 | .
CASTRTGFNQPQHF | TGTGCCAGCACCAGGACAGGGTTTAATCAGCCCCAGCATTTT | TRBV6-1 | TRBD1 | TRBJ1-5 | many
CSARDNNQPQHF | TGCAGCGCCAGGGACAACAATCAGCCCCAGCATTTT | TRBV29-1 | . | TRBJ1-5 | many
CASSLSVGKETQYF | TGTGCCAGCAGCTTATCGGTAGGGAAGGAGACCCAGTACTTC | TRBV7-2 | . | TRBJ2-5 | .
CASSPRLASGELFF | TGTGCCAGCAGCCCCCGTCTAGCAAGCGGGGAGCTGTTTTTT | TRBV7-9 | . | TRBJ2-2 | many
CASRMTSFYEQYF | TGTGCCAGCCGGATGACTAGTTTCTACGAGCAGTACTTC | TRBV6-2/TRBV6-3 | . | TRBJ2-7 | many
CASSYRASGNTIYF | TGTGCCAGCAGCTACAGGGCATCCGGAAACACCATATATTTT | TRBV7-9 | . | TRBJ1-3 | .
CASSRTGVYETQYF | TGCGCCAGCAGCCGGACAGGGGTTTACGAGACCCAGTACTTC | TRBV4-3 | TRBD1 | TRBJ2-5 | .
CASSLVVGGETQYF | TGCGCCAGCAGCTTGGTTGTTGGCGGGGAGACCCAGTACTTC | TRBV5-1 | . | TRBJ2-5 | .
CSVQGDDYGYTF | TGCAGCGTTCAGGGGGATGACTATGGCTACACCTTC | TRBV29-1 | TRBD1 | TRBJ1-2 | .
CASSLDREYGYTF | TGTGCCAGCAGTTTAGACAGGGAGTATGGCTACACCTTC | TRBV12-3/TRBV12-4 | . | TRBJ1-2 | many
CASSEALSHNTGTQYF | TGTGCCAGCAGTGAAGCCCTATCGCACAATACAGGGACCCAGTACTTC | TRBV6-1 | . | TRBJ2-5 | .
CASSFTAGTVSSYEQYF | TGTGCCAGCAGTTTCACTGCGGGGACGGTGAGCTCCTACGAGCAGTACTTC | TRBV12-3/TRBV12-4 | . | TRBJ2-7 | few
CAIRRDGSSGANVLTF | TGTGCCATCAGGAGGGACGGGAGCTCTGGGGCCAACGTCCTGACTTTC | TRBV10-3 | . | TRBJ2-6 | .
CASSLAGTGLHEQYF | TGTGCCAGCAGTTTGGCCGGGACAGGGTTACACGAGCAGTACTTC | TRBV12-3/TRBV12-4 | TRBD1 | TRBJ2-7 | many
CASSLWGDNTGELFF | TGCGCCAGCAGCTTGTGGGGCGATAACACCGGGGAGCTGTTTTTT | TRBV5-1 | . | TRBJ2-2 | many
CAISEVGGDTEAFF | TGTGCCATCAGTGAAGTCGGGGGGGACACTGAAGCTTTCTTT | TRBV10-3 | . | TRBJ1-1 | many
CASSGTSGGTGELFF | TGTGCCAGCAGCGGAACTAGCGGGGGCACCGGGGAGCTGTTTTTT | TRBV11-3 | TRBD2 | TRBJ2-2 | .
CASSLGVARATDTQYF | TGTGCCAGCAGCTTAGGGGTGGCCAGGGCAACAGATACGCAGTATTTT | TRBV7-9 | . | TRBJ2-3 | many
CSARPGDRYSGNTIYF | TGCAGTGCTAGACCAGGGGACAGATACTCTGGAAACACCATATATTTT | TRBV20-1 | TRBD1 | TRBJ1-3 | many
CASSLARDSPLHF | TGTGCCAGCAGCTTAGCGCGAGATTCACCCCTCCACTTT | TRBV7-2 | . | TRBJ1-6 | many
CASSLDQAVVGEQFF | TGTGCCAGCAGCTTAGACCAGGCGGTCGTAGGTGAGCAGTTCTTC | TRBV7-9 | . | TRBJ2-1 | many
CASSQIDRRVENSPLHF | TGTGCCAGCAGCCAGATTGACAGGAGGGTAGAGAATTCACCCCTCCACTTT | TRBV7-9 | . | TRBJ1-6 | many